Reported below is one T cell receptor (beta chain). This sample stems from a study of blood T cell repertoires in COVID-19. Study at large: There were acute and convalescent COVID-19 samples, and they came from the United States, Italy and Spain.

Those who participated ranged in age from roughly 18 to 95 years and resided in 20 to 25 US areas. Assignment of participants to cohorts was predicated upon participant-reported clinical history. Authors' processing steps: By means of reference gene primer amplification, nucleated cell counts were estimated. Measured with immunoSEQ multiplex PCR; TCRdb has only the in-frame clones, and not every one. V, J and clone size were drawn from that table, and D and trimming were deduced from the DNA. The sample consists of under 350,000 clones, 86% of them appearing once. This CDR3 has 15 amino acids. V lost 5 bases and J lost 4; bases outside the gene matches: 5. CDR1 MNHEY and CDR2 SMNVEV come from the germline V gene (reference sequence).

V gene TRBV27 combines with J gene TRBJ2-1; 10 nucleotides agree with TRBD2. Source material: PBMCs or T cells enriched from blood (not recorded which). This receptor was identified in a woman aged 18-29 years who had recovered from COVID-19. For the CDR3, the DNA is TGTGCCAGCAGTACCCCGGGACTAGCGTACAATGAGCAGTTCTTC. Translated, it gives CASSTPGLAYNEQFF.